A selection of T cell receptor beta chains follows, all from one sample in a study of Graves' ophthalmopathy and Graves' hyperthyroidism. TCRdb reanalysed the multiplex PCR reads using MiXCR and keeps one entry per CDR3 protein. Of 300,000 to 400,000 distinct CDR3 sequences in the sample, roughly 16% are singletons; the top ten hold roughly an eighth. Sequenced input: peripheral blood. The receptors were gathered from an adult man with Graves' ophthalmopathy. The CDR3 runs from the conserved cysteine through the conserved F or W. Each record gives: D gene, clone size, V gene, J gene, CDR3 protein, CDR3 DNA. The D gene is left open where the match is weak. Size is stated for part of the rows, as once, few or many counts, or as a class when the clone is expanded.

D: TRBD1; size: -; V: TRBV20-1; J: TRBJ2-7; CDR3: CSATGTGYEQYF; DNA: TGCAGTGCCACCGGGACAGGGTACGAGCAGTACTTC
D: -; size: many; V: TRBV20-1; J: TRBJ1-6; CDR3: CSARPRHNSPLHF; DNA: TGCAGTGCTAGACCCAGGCATAATTCACCCCTCCACTTT
D: -; size: many; V: TRBV4-1; J: TRBJ1-2; CDR3: CASSQQDSGYGYTF; DNA: TGCGCCAGCAGCCAGCAGGACTCGGGCTATGGCTACACCTTC
D: -; size: many; V: TRBV7-6; J: TRBJ2-7; CDR3: CASSLNQGNYEQYF; DNA: TGTGCCAGCAGCTTAAATCAGGGGAATTACGAGCAGTACTTC
D: -; size: many; V: TRBV27; J: TRBJ2-5; CDR3: CASSPRSSQETQYF; DNA: TGTGCCAGCAGCCCACGTAGTAGCCAAGAGACCCAGTACTTC
D: TRBD2; size: -; V: TRBV28; J: TRBJ2-7; CDR3: CASSASGTSYEQYF; DNA: TGTGCCAGCAGTGCTAGCGGAACTTCCTACGAGCAGTACTTC
D: -; size: few; V: TRBV6-2/TRBV6-3; J: TRBJ2-6; CDR3: CASSYVTGANVLTF; DNA: TGTGCCAGCAGTTACGTGACTGGGGCCAACGTCCTGACTTTC
D: -; size: many; V: TRBV29-1; J: TRBJ1-1; CDR3: CSVWVAGATMNTEAFF; DNA: TGCAGCGTTTGGGTGGCCGGAGCGACAATGAACACTGAAGCTTTCTTT
D: -; size: once; V: TRBV6-2/TRBV6-3; J: TRBJ1-6; CDR3: CASGYQAGEYSPLHF; DNA: TGTGCCAGCGGTTACCAGGCAGGGGAGTATTCACCCCTCCACTTT
D: -; size: -; V: TRBV6-1; J: TRBJ1-2; CDR3: CASEKSSRGYGYTF; DNA: TGTGCCAGCGAGAAGTCGAGCAGGGGCTATGGCTACACCTTC
D: -; size: -; V: TRBV11-1; J: TRBJ2-7; CDR3: CASSSEPGTGTPYEQYF; DNA: TGTGCCAGCAGCTCCGAGCCCGGGACTGGGACCCCCTACGAGCAGTACTTC
D: -; size: many; V: TRBV19; J: TRBJ1-5; CDR3: CASRLLRRHQPQHF; DNA: TGTGCCAGTAGGCTACTCCGACGGCATCAGCCCCAGCATTTT
D: TRBD1; size: many; V: TRBV7-2; J: TRBJ2-5; CDR3: CASSSIYRGGQETQYF; DNA: TGTGCCAGCAGCTCAATTTACAGGGGTGGTCAAGAGACCCAGTACTTC
D: -; size: many; V: TRBV7-8; J: TRBJ1-3; CDR3: CASGRPRSSGNTIYF; DNA: TGTGCCAGCGGCAGGCCACGCAGCTCTGGAAACACCATATATTTT
D: -; size: many; V: TRBV10-3; J: TRBJ2-2; CDR3: CAIMVTKSNTGELFF; DNA: TGTGCCATCATGGTCACTAAATCGAACACCGGGGAGCTGTTTTTT
D: -; size: many; V: TRBV6-1; J: TRBJ2-5; CDR3: CASSEAGGGSGRQETQYF; DNA: TGTGCCAGCAGTGAAGCAGGGGGAGGCAGCGGTCGGCAGGAGACCCAGTACTTC
D: -; size: many; V: TRBV7-2; J: TRBJ2-7; CDR3: CASSLARLSYEQYF; DNA: TGTGCCAGCAGCTTAGCGAGGTTATCCTACGAGCAGTACTTC
D: -; size: many; V: TRBV30; J: TRBJ2-5; CDR3: CAWSAGETQYF; DNA: TGTGCCTGGAGTGCGGGCGAGACCCAGTACTTC
D: -; size: many; V: TRBV7-6; J: TRBJ2-7; CDR3: CASSLTPTGTLRGNEQYF; DNA: TGTGCCAGCAGCTTAACTCCAACCGGGACCCTTAGAGGAAACGAGCAGTACTTC
D: -; size: many; V: TRBV20-1; J: TRBJ2-7; CDR3: CSARRTADRGYEQYF; DNA: TGCAGTGCTAGACGAACCGCGGACAGAGGATACGAGCAGTACTTC
D: TRBD2; size: many; V: TRBV5-1; J: TRBJ2-5; CDR3: CASAPGLAGGQETQYF; DNA: TGCGCCAGCGCACCGGGACTAGCGGGAGGGCAAGAGACCCAGTACTTC
D: TRBD1; size: many; V: TRBV12-3/TRBV12-4; J: TRBJ1-5; CDR3: CASSLLGGSQPQHF; DNA: TGTGCCAGCAGTTTACTAGGGGGCAGCCAGCCCCAGCATTTT
D: -; size: few; V: TRBV29-1; J: TRBJ1-1; CDR3: CSVVKGQGNTEAFF; DNA: TGCAGCGTTGTAAAGGGGCAGGGGAACACTGAAGCTTTCTTT
D: TRBD1; size: many; V: TRBV25-1; J: TRBJ1-3; CDR3: CASSENRGQGATGNTIYF; DNA: TGTGCCAGCAGTGAGAACCGAGGACAGGGGGCGACGGGAAACACCATATATTTT
D: -; size: many; V: TRBV6-5; J: TRBJ1-6; CDR3: CASSYSGQGMNSPLHF; DNA: TGTGCCAGCAGTTACTCGGGGCAGGGGATGAATTCACCCCTCCACTTT
D: -; size: many; V: TRBV7-3; J: TRBJ2-6; CDR3: CASSLRQAGARSGANVLTF; DNA: TGTGCCAGCAGCTTAAGACAAGCCGGGGCTAGGAGTGGGGCCAACGTCCTGACTTTC
D: TRBD1; size: many; V: TRBV27; J: TRBJ1-5; CDR3: CASSFSGQISNQPQHF; DNA: TGTGCCAGCAGTTTCTCGGGACAGATTAGCAATCAGCCCCAGCATTTT